The sequence of this T cell receptor beta chain was determined in a study of glioma-infiltrating T cells. TCR alpha and beta CDR3 regions were amplified from RNA using iRepertoire nested multiplex PCR. Tissue mRNA or PBMC total RNA, roughly 85-450 ng, went into one-step reverse transcription and amplification. A single record per CDR3 protein comes from TCRdb applying MiXCR to the multiplex PCR reads. The table records roughly 120,000 distinct CDR3 sequences, roughly 23% of them present only once. Study-level findings and limits: Non-neoplastic patients had below-expected tissue-blood divergence, while all gliomas exceeded expectation. Only very few CDR3 sequences appeared in both tissue and blood.

This clonotype was observed a handful of times. The antigen is unknown. CDR3 length equals 13 residues. Trimming removed 4 bases at V and 2 bases at J, with 9 bases between. Germline assignment: CDR1 SQVTM and CDR2 ANQGSEA. The clonotype comes from a human donor with low-grade glioma or glioblastoma, undergoing nonglioma brain surgery, or in good health (not recorded which). The rearrangement links TRBV29-1 to TRBJ1-3; D might be TRBD1 (5 bases). The sample taken for sequencing was glioma tissue, nonneoplastic brain tissue, or PBMCs (not recorded which). CDR3 coding DNA: TGCAGCGTTGGCAGGGAAACTGGAAACACCATATATTTT. Its protein product is CSVGRETGNTIYF.